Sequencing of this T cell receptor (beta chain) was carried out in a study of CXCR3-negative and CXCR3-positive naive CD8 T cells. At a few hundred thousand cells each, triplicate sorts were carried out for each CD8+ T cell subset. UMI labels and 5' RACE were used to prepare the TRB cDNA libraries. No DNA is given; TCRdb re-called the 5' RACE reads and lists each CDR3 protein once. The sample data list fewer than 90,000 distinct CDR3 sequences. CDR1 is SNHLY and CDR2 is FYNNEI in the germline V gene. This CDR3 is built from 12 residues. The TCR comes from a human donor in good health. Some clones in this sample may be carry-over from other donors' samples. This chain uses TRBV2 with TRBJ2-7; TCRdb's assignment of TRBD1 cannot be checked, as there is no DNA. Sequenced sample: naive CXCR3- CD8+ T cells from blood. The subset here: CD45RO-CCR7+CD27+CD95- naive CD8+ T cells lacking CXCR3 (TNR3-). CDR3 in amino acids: CAYVAGTYEQYF. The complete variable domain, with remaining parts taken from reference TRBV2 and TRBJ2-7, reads EPEVTQTPSHQVTQMGQEVILRCVPISNHLYFYWYRQILGQKVEFLVSFYNNEISEKSEIFDDQFSVERPDGSNFTLKIRSTKLEDSAMYFCAYVAGTYEQYFGPGTRLTVT.